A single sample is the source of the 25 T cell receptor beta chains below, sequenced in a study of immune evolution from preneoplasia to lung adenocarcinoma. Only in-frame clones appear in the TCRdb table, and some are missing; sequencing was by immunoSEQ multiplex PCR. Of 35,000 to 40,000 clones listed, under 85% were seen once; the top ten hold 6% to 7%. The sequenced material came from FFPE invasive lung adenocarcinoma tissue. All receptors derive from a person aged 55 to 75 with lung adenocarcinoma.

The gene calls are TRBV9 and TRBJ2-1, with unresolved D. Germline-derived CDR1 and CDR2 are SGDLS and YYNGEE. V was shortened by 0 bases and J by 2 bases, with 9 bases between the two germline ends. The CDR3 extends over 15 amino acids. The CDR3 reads CASSVDPVAYNEQFF. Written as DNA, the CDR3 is TGTGCCAGCAGCGTAGATCCGGTAGCCTACAATGAGCAGTTCTTC.

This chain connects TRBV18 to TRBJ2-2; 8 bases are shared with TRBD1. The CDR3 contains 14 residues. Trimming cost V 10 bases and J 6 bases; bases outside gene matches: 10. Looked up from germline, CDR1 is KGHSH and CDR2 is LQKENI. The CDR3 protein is CATTTGVGSGELFF. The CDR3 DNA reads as TGTGCCACCACGACAGGGGTTGGTTCCGGGGAGCTGTTTTTT.

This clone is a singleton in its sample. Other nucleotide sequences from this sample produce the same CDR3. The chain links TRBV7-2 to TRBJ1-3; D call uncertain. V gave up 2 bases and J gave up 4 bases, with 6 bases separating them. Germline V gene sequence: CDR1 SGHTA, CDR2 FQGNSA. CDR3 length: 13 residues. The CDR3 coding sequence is TGTGCCAGCAGCTTAAATTCCGGAAACACCATATATTTT. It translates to CASSLNSGNTIYF.

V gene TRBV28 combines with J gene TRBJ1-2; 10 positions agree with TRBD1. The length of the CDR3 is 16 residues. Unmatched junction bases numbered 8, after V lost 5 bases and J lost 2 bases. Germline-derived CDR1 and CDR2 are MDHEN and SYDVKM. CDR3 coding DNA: TGTGCCAGCAGTACGACAGGGGGCGGAAGGAACTATGGCTACACCTTC. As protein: CASSTTGGGRNYGYTF.

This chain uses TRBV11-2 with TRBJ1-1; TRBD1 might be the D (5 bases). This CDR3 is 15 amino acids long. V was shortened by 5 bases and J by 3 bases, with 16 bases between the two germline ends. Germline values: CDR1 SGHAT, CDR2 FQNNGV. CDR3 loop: CASSKFQGPDTEAFF. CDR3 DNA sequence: TGTGCCAGCAGCAAATTTCAGGGACCGGACACTGAAGCTTTCTTT. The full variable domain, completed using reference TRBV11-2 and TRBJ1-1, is EAGVAQSPRYKIIEKRQSVAFWCNPISGHATLYWYQQILGQGPKLLIQFQNNGVVDDSQLPKDRFSAERLKGVDSTLKIQPAKLEDSAVYLCASSKFQGPDTEAFFGQGTRLTVV.

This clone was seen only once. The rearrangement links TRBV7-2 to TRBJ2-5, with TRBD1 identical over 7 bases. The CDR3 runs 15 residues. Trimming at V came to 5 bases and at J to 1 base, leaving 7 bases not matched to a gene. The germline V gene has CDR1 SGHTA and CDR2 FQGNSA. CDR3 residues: CASSAGGQFQETQYF. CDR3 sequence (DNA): TGTGCCAGCAGCGCAGGGGGACAGTTCCAAGAGACCCAGTACTTC.

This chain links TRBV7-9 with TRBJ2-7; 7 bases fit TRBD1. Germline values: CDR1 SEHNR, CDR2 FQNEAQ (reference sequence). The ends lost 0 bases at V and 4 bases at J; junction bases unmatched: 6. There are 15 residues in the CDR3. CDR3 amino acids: CASSLAQAGGYEQYF. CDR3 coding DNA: TGTGCCAGCAGCTTAGCGCAGGCAGGGGGTTACGAGCAGTACTTC.

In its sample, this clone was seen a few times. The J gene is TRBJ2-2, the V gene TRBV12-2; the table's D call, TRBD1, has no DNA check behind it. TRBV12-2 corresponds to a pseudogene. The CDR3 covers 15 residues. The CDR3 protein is CASRPGQGDTGELFF. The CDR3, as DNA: TGTGCAAGTCGCCCCGGACAGGGAGACACCGGGGAGCTGTTTTTT.

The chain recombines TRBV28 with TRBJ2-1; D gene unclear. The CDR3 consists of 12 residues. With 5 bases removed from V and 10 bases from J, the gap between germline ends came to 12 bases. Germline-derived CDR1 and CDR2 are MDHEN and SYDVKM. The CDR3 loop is CASSPTTPEQFF. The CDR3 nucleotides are TGTGCCAGCAGTCCGACCACCCCCGAGCAGTTCTTC.

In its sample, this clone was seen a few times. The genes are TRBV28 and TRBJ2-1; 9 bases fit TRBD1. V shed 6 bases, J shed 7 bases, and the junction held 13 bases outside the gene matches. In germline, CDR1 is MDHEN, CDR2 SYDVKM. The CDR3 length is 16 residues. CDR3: CASSPFGTGRINEQFF. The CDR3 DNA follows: TGTGCCAGCAGCCCCTTTGGGACAGGGCGGATTAATGAGCAGTTCTTC.

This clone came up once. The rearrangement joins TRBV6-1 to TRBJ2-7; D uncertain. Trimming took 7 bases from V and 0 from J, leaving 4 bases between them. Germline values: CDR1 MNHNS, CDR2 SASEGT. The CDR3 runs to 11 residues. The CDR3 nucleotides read TGTGCCAGCACCTACTCCTACGAGCAGTACTTC. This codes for CASTYSYEQYF.

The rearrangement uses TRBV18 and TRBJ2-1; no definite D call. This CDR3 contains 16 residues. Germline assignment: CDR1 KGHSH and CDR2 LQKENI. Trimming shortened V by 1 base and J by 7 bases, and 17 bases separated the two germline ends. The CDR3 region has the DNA TGTGCCAGCTCACCACTGGCTAGACATTTCGGGAATGAGCAGTTCTTC. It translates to CASSPLARHFGNEQFF.

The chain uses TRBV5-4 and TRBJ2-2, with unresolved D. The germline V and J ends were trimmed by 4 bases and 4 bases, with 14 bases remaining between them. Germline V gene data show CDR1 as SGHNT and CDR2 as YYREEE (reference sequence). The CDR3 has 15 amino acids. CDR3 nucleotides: TGTGCCAGCAGCCCGGTAGACCAACCCACCGGGGAGCTGTTTTTT. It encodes CASSPVDQPTGELFF.

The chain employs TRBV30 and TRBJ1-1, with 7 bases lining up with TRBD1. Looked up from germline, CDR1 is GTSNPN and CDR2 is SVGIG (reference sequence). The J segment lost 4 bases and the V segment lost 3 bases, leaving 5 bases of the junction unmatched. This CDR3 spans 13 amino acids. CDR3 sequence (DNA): TGTGCCTGGAGCAGACAGGGCGGCACTGAAGCTTTCTTT. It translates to CAWSRQGGTEAFF.

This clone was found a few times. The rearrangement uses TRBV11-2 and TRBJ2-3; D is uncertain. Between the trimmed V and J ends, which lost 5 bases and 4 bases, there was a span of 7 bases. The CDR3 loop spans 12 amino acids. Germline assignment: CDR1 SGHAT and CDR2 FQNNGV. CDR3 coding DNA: TGTGCCAGCAGCCACCGCTCAGATACGCAGTATTTT. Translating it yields CASSHRSDTQYF. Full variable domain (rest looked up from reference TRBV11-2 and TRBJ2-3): EAGVAQSPRYKIIEKRQSVAFWCNPISGHATLYWYQQILGQGPKLLIQFQNNGVVDDSQLPKDRFSAERLKGVDSTLKIQPAKLEDSAVYLCASSHRSDTQYFGPGTRLTVL.

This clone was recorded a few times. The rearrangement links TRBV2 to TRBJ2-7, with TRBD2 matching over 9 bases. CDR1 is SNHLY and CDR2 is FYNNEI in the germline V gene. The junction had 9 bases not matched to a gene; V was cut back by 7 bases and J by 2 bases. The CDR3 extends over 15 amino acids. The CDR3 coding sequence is TGTGCCAGCAAGTCTAGCGGGACCCAGACCTACGAGCAGTACTTC. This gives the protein CASKSSGTQTYEQYF.

For the CDR3, the DNA is TGTGCCAGCAGATCCGTGGCAGGGACTCCTACATACGAGCAGTACTTC. Its translation: CASRSVAGTPTYEQYF. V is TRBV28 and J is TRBJ2-7, with D perhaps TRBD2 (6 bases). The CDR3 spans 16 residues. The germline CDR1 and CDR2 sequences are MDHEN and SYDVKM. Trimming took 6 bases from V and 4 from J, leaving 22 bases between them.

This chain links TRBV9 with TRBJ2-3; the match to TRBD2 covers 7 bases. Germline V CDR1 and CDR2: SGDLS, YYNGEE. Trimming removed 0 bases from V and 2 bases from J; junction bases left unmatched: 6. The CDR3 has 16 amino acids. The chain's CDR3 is CASSVAEGGITDTQYF. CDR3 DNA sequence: TGTGCCAGCAGCGTAGCGGAGGGAGGGATCACAGATACGCAGTATTTT.

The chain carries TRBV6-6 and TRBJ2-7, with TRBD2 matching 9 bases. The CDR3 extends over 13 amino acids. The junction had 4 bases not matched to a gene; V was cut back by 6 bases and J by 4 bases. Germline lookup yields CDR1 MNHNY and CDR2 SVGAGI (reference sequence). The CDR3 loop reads CASSNSGSYEQYF. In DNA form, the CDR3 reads TGTGCCAGCAGCAATAGCGGGAGTTACGAGCAGTACTTC.

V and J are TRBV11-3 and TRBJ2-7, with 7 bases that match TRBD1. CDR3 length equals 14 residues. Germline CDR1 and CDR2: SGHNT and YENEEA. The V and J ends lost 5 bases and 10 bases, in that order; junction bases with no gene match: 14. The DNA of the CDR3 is TGTGCCAGCAGCCCTACGACAGGGACCGGTAGTCAGTACTTC. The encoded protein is CASSPTTGTGSQYF.

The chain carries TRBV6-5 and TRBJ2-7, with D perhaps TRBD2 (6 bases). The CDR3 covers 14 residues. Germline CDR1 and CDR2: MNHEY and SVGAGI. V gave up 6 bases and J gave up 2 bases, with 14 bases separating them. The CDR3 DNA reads TGTGCCAGCAGACCCGGTAGCGGAACCTACGAGCAGTACTTC. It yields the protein CASRPGSGTYEQYF.

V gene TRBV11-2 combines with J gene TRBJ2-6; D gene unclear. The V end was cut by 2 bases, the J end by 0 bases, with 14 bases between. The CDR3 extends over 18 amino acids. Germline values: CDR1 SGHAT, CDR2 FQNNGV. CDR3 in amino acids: CASSLIRMISSGANVLTF. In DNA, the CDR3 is TGTGCCAGCAGCTTAATTCGCATGATCAGCTCTGGGGCCAACGTCCTGACTTTC.

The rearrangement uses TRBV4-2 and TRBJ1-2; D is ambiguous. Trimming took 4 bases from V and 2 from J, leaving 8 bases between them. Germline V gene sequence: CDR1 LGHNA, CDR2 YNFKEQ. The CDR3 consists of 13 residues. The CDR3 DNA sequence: TGTGCCAGCAGCCTCGAACGGAACTATGGCTACACCTTC. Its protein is CASSLERNYGYTF.

CDR3 sequence reads: CASSLTSGGANEQFF. The DNA of the CDR3 is TGTGCCAGCTCTCTTACTAGCGGGGGGGCCAATGAGCAGTTCTTC. The chain is built from TRBV18 and TRBJ2-1; 13 bases agree with TRBD2. CDR3 length: 15 amino acids. The germline V gene encodes CDR1 KGHSH and CDR2 LQKENI. Trimming took 6 bases from V and 6 from J; bases not matched to a gene: 5. The full variable domain, in which reference TRBV18 and TRBJ2-1 provide the parts outside the CDR3, is NAGVMQNPRHLVRRRGQEARLRCSPMKGHSHVYWYRQLPEEGLKFMVYLQKENIIDESGMPKERFSAEFPKEGPSILRIQQVVRGDSAAYFCASSLTSGGANEQFFGPGTRLTVL.

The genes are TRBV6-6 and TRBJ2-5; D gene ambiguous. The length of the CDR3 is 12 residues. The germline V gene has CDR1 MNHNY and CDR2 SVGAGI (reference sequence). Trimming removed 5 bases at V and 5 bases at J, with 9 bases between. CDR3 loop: CASSQPPETQYF. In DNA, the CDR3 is TGTGCCAGCAGTCAGCCCCCGGAGACCCAGTACTTC.